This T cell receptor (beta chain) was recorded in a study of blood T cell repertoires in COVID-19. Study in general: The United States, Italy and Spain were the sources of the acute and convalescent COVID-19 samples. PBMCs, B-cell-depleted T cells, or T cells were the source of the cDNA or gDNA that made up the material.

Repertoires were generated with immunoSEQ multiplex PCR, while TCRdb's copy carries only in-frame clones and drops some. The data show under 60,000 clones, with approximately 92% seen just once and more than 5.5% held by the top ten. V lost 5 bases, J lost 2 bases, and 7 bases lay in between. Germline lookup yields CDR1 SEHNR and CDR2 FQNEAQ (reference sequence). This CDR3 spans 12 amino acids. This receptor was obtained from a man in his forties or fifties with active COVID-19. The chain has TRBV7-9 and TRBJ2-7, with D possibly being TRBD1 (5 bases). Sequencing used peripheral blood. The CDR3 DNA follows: TGTGCCAGCAGCCTCAGGGCCTACGAGCAGTACTTC. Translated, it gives CASSLRAYEQYF.